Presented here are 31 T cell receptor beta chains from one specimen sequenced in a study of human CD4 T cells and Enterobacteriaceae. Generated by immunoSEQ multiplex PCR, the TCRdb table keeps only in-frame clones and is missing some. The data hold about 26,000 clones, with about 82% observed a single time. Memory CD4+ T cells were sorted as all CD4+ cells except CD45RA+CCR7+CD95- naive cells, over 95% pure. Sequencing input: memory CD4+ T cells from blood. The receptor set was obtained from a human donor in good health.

CDR3 loop: CASSATNEKLFF. CDR3 bases: TGTGCCAGCTCAGCAACTAATGAAAAACTGTTTTTT. The V and J genes are TRBV18 and TRBJ1-4, with no clear D. There are 12 residues in the CDR3. Trimming pared 5 bases from V and 0 bases from J, leaving 1 base between. The germline V gene encodes CDR1 KGHSH and CDR2 LQKENI.

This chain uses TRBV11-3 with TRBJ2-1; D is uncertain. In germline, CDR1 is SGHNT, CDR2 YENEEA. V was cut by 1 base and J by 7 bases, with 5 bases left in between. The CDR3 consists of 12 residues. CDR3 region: CASSLGINEQFF. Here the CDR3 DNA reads TGTGCCAGCAGCTTAGGAATAAATGAGCAGTTCTTC.

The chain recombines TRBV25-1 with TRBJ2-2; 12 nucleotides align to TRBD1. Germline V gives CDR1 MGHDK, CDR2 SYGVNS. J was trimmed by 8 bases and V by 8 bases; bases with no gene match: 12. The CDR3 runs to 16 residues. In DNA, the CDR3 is TGTGCCAGCGTAAGGGGGACAGGGGGCGCAGCTGGGGAGCTGTTTTTT. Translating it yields CASVRGTGGAAGELFF.

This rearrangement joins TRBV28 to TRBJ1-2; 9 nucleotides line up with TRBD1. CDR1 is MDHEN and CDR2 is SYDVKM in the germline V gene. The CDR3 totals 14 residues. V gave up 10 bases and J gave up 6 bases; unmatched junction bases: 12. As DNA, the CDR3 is TGTGCCACCCCCACAAAACAGGGGGCGGATGGCTACACCTTC. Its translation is CATPTKQGADGYTF.

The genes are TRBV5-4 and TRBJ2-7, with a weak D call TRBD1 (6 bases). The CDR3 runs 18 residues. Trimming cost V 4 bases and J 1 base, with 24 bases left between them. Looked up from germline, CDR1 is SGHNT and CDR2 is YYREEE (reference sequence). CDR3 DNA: TGTGCCAGCAGCGCCCGAGCAGGGGCAAGAAGTGGATCCTACGAGCAGTACTTC. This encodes CASSARAGARSGSYEQYF.

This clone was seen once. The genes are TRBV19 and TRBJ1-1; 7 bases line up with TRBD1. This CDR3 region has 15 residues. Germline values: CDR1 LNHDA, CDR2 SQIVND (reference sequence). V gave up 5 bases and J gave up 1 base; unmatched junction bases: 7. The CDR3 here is CASSVSRGQNTEAFF. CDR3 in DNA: TGTGCCAGTAGTGTCTCGAGGGGGCAGAACACTGAAGCTTTCTTT.

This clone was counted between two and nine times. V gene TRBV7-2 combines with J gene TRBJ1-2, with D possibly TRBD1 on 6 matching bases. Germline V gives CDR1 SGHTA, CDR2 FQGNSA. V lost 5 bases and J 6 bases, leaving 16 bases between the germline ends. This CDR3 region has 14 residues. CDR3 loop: CASSRGELRDGYTF. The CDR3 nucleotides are TGTGCCAGCAGCAGGGGGGAGTTACGAGATGGCTACACCTTC.

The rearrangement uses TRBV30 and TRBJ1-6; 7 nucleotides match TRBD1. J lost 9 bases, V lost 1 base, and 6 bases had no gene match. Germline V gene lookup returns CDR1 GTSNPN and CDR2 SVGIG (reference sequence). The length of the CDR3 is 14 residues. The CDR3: CAWSGVTGISPLHF. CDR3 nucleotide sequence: TGTGCCTGGAGTGGTGTGACAGGGATTTCACCCCTCCACTTT.

The CDR3 here is CSVERIRQGAPNEQFF. The CDR3 coding sequence is TGCAGCGTTGAGCGAATCCGACAGGGGGCGCCGAATGAGCAGTTCTTC. The chain joins TRBV29-1 to TRBJ2-1; the match to TRBD1 covers 10 bases. The CDR3 runs to 16 residues. V was pared by 3 bases and J by 7 bases, with 12 bases of the junction left unmatched. The V gene's germline CDR1 is SQVTM and CDR2 ANQGSEA.

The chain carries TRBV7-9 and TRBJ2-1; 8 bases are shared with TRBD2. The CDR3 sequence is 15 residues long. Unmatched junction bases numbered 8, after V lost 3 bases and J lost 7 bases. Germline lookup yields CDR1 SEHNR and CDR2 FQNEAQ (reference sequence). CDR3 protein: CASSFSLAGLNEQFF. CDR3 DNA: TGTGCCAGCAGCTTCTCTCTAGCGGGCTTGAATGAGCAGTTCTTC.

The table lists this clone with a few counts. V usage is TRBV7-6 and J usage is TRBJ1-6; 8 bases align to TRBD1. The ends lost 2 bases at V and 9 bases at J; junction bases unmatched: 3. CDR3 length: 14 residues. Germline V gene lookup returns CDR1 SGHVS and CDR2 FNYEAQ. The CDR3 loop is CASSLSGGLSPLHF. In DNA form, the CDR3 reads TGTGCCAGCAGCTTATCAGGGGGCCTTTCACCCCTCCACTTT.

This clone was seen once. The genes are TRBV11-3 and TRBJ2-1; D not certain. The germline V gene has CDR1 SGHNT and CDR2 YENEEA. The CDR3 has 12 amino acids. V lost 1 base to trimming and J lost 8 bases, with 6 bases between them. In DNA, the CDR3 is TGTGCCAGCAGCTTAGTCTGGTATGAGCAGTTCTTC. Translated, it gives CASSLVWYEQFF.

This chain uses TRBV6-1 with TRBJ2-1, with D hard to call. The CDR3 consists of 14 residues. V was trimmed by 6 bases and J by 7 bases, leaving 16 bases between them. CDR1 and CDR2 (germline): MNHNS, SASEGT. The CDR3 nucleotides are TGTGCCAGCAGGGTACAAAATGAGATGAATGAGCAGTTCTTC. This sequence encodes CASRVQNEMNEQFF.

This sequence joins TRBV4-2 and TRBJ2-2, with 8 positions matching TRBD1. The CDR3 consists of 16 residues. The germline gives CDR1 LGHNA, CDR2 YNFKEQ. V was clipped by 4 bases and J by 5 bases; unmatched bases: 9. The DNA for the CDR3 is TGTGCCAGCAGCCCCCCCCAGGGGGCATCGACCGGGGAGCTGTTTTTT. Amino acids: CASSPPQGASTGELFF.

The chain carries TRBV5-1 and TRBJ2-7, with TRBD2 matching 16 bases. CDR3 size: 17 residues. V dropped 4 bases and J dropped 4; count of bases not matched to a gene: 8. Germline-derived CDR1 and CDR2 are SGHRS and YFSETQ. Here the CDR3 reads CASSPGTSGRARYEQYF. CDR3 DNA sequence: TGCGCCAGCAGCCCGGGGACTAGCGGGAGGGCCCGGTACGAGCAGTACTTC.

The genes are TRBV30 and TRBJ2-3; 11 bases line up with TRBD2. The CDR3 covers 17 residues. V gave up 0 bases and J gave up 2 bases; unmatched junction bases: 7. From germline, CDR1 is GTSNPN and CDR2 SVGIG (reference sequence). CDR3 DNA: TGTGCCTGGAGTGTGCCGCCGACTAGCGGGGACACAGATACGCAGTATTTT. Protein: CAWSVPPTSGDTDTQYF. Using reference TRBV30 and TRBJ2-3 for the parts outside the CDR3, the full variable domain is SQTIHQWPATLVQPVGSPLSLECTVEGTSNPNLYWYRQAAGRGLQLLFYSVGIGQISSEVPQNLSASRPQDRQFILSSKKLLLSDSGFYLCAWSVPPTSGDTDTQYFGPGTRLTVL.

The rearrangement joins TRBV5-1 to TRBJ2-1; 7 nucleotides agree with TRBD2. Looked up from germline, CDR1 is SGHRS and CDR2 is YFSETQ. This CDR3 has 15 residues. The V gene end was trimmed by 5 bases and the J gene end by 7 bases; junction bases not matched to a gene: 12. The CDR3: CASRGGLAAGNEQFF. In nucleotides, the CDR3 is TGCGCCAGCAGGGGCGGGCTAGCGGCAGGGAATGAGCAGTTCTTC.

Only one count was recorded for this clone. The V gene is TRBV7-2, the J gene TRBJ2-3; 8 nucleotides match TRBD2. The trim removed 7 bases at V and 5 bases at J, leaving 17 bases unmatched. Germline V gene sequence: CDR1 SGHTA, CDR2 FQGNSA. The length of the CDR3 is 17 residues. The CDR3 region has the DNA TGTGCCAGCACCCCGGCCCCCCCGGGGGGGGTAATAGATACGCAGTATTTT. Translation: CASTPAPPGGVIDTQYF.

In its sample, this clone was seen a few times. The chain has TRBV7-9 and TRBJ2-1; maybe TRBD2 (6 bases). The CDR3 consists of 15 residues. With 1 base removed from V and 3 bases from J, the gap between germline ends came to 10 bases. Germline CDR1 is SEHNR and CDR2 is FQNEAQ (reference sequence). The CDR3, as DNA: TGTGCCAGCAGCTTAGAACTCGGGGGCTACAATGAGCAGTTCTTC. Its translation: CASSLELGGYNEQFF.

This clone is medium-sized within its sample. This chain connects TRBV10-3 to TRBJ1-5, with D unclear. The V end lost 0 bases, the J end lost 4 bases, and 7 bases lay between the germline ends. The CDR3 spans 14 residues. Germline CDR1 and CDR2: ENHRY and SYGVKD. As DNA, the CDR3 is TGTGCCATCAGTGAGTCAGACGGAAATCAGCCCCAGCATTTT. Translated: CAISESDGNQPQHF.

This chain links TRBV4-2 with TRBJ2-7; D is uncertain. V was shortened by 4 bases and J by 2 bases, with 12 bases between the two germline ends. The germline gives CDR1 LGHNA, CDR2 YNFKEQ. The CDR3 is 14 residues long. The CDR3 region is CASSRDSATYEQYF. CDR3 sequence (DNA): TGTGCCAGCAGCCGAGATTCCGCTACCTACGAGCAGTACTTC.

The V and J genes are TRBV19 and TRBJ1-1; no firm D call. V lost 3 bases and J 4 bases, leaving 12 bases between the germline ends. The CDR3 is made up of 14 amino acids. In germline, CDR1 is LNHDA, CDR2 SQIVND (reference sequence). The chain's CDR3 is CASSIEGKTTEAFF. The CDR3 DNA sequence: TGTGCCAGTAGTATTGAAGGGAAGACCACTGAAGCTTTCTTT.

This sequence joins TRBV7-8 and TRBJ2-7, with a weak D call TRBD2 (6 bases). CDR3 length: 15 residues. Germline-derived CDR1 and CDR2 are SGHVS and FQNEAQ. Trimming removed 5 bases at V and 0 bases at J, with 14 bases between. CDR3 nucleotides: TGTGCCAGCAGCACTCGGGACTGGAGCTCCTACGAGCAGTACTTC. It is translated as CASSTRDWSSYEQYF.

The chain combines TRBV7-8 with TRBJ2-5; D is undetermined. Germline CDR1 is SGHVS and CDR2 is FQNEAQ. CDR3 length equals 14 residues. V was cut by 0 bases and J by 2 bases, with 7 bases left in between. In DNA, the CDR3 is TGTGCCAGCAGCTTAGCGTACGAGCAAGAGACCCAGTACTTC. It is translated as CASSLAYEQETQYF.

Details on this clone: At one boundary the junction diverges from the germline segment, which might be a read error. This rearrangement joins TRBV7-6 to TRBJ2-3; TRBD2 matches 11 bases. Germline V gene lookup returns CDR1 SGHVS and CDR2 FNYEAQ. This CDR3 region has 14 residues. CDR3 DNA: TGTGCCAGCAGCCTAGCGGGAGGCGCCGATACGCAGTATTTT. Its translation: CASSLAGGADTQYF.

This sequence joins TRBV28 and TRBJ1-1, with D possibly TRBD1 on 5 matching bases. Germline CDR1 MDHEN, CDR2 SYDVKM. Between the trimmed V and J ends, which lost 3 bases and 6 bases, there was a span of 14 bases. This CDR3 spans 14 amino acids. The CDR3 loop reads CASSFSGGSAEAFF. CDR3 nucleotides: TGTGCCAGCAGTTTTAGTGGGGGTAGCGCTGAAGCTTTCTTT. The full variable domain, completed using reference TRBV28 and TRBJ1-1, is DVKVTQSSRYLVKRTGEKVFLECVQDMDHENMFWYRQDPGLGLRLIYFSYDVKMKEKGDIPEGYSVSREKKERFSLILESASTNQTSMYLCASSFSGGSAEAFFGQGTRLTVV.

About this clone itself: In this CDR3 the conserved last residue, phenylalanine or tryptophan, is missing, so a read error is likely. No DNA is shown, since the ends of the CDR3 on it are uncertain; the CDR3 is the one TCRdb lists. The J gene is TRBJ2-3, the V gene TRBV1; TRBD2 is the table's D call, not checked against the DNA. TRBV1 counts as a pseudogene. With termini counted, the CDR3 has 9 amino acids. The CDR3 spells CTSRGGLVG.

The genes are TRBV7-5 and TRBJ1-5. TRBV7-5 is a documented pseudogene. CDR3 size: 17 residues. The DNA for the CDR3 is TGTGTCAGAAGGGGGGGGAGGGTCGCCTATAGCAATCAGCCCCAGCATTTT. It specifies CVRRGGRVAYSNQPQHF.

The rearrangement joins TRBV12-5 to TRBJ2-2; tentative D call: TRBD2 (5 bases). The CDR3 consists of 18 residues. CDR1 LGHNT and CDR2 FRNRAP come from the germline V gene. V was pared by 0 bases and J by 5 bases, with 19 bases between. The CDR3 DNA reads TGTGCTAGTGGTTTGGTACTAGGGTTAGGAAAACAAACCGGGGAGCTGTTTTTT. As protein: CASGLVLGLGKQTGELFF.

The CDR3: CASSVQGRNNEKLFF. Here the CDR3 DNA reads TGTGCCAGCAGTGTTCAGGGCAGGAATAATGAAAAACTGTTTTTT. This sequence joins TRBV2 and TRBJ1-4; D perhaps matches TRBD1 (5 bases). The V gene lost 4 bases and the J gene lost 4 bases, with 13 bases spanning the gap. Per germline, CDR1 SNHLY and CDR2 FYNNEI. The CDR3 loop spans 15 amino acids.

CDR3 region: CASSLGGEVYEQYF. In nucleotides, the CDR3 is TGTGCCAGCAGCTTAGGGGGGGAGGTCTACGAGCAGTACTTC. This chain connects TRBV5-5 to TRBJ2-7; TRBD2 might be the D (7 bases). The CDR3 is 14 residues long. The V end lost 2 bases, the J end lost 3 bases, and 12 bases lay between the germline ends. The germline gives CDR1 SGHKS, CDR2 YYEKEE (reference sequence).